This T cell receptor (beta chain) was recovered during a study of a mutant IDH1 vaccine in newly diagnosed glioma. Study results and caveats: No link was apparently found between pseudoprogression and changes in top peripheral T cell clonotypes.

A note on this clone: Its antigen remains unidentified.

Indicated time point: baseline, week 1 (first vaccination visit). Specified treatment: pre-vaccination baseline after standard-of-care therapy. Sequencing used immunoSEQ multiplex PCR; TCRdb keeps in-frame clones, though not all of them. The repertoire consists of some 95,000 clones, with 80% occurring once and the leading ten covering less than 9.5%. V shed 6 bases and J shed 0 bases, with 15 bases lying between them. Germline V lookup: CDR1 LGHNT, CDR2 FRNRAP. The CDR3 length is 16 residues. The rearrangement links TRBV12-5 to TRBJ2-4; D might be TRBD1 (5 bases). The sequence derives from a man in his forties with glioma. This specimen consisted of PBMCs, obtained from a glioma patient treated with radiotherapy, temozolomide or both. The CDR3 reads CASGDQGLLAKNIQYF. In DNA, the CDR3 is TGTGCTAGTGGAGACCAGGGATTACTAGCCAAAAACATTCAGTACTTC.